The clone carrying this TCR beta chain was seen ten or more times. Its specificity is not known. As part of library construction, unique molecular identifiers were attached to individual cDNA molecules. TCRdb re-called the 5' RACE reads through MiXCR, storing one row per CDR3 protein. Found here are 35,000 to 45,000 distinct CDR3 sequences, roughly 6% of them singletons; the top ten hold approximately 13%. Deletions cut 3 bases from V and 2 bases from J, with 7 bases between. CDR3 size: 12 residues. CDR1 is DFQATT, CDR2 SNEGSKA, per germline (reference sequence). This sample is drawn from a study of early T cells in non-severe SARS-CoV-2 infection. Findings and limits, study-wide: VDJdb matching, biased toward anti-spike CD8 responses, missed private and CD4 specificities.

This chain joins TRBV20-1 and TRBJ1-1; D is undetermined. Sample: whole blood. The receptor's source is an adult who was a healthcare worker with PCR-confirmed SARS-CoV-2 infection or an uninfected control (not recorded which). Here the CDR3 reads CSARKDNTEAFF. CDR3 DNA sequence: TGCAGTGCTAGGAAGGACAACACTGAAGCTTTCTTT.